This paragraph covers one T cell receptor (beta chain) sequence. Antigen specificity is unknown. 60 Vbeta and 13 Jbeta primers were used in PCR. TCRdb's copy holds only in-frame clones and misses some; the assay was immunoSEQ multiplex PCR. The data hold approximately 300,000 clones, with roughly four fifths observed a single time. This entry belongs to a study of cytomegalovirus exposure and HLA in healthy donors. Trimming cost V 6 bases and J 1 base, with 5 bases left between them. The germline CDR1 and CDR2 sequences are MNHEY and SVGAGI. The CDR3 runs 12 residues. Study-wide results and limits: Using a false discovery rate of 0.05, a later analysis showed that approximately 17,000 TCR beta sequences were associated with HLA alleles.

This sequence joins TRBV6-5 and TRBJ2-3; D not certain. The receptor was isolated from a woman between 35 and 50 years old in good health and CMV-seropositive. The specimen was PBMCs. This CDR3 is CASRTGTDTQYF. DNA of the CDR3: TGTGCCAGCAGAACAGGCACAGATACGCAGTATTTT.